The text below deals with one T cell receptor beta chain. Treatment meaning: oral pan-JAK inhibitor, 5-10 mg twice daily. This specimen comes from a study of CD8+ T cells in alopecia areata. Per the germline V gene, CDR1 is MNHEY and CDR2 is SMNVEV (reference sequence). The CDR3 is 14 residues long. The V and J ends lost 5 bases and 5 bases, in that order; junction bases with no gene match: 9. Sequencing templates came from extracted RNA that was reverse transcribed into cDNA. Assay: immunoSEQ multiplex PCR; the TCRdb copy retains only in-frame clones and omits some. The profile shows approximately 110,000 clones, approximately 55% of them singletons.

Material: CD4+ T cells sorted from blood, obtained at week 24, from a patient treated with tofacitinib. This TCR was recovered from a human donor with alopecia areata. The V call is TRBV27, the J call TRBJ2-7, with 7 bases fitting TRBD1. The CDR3 is CASSLYDRVHEQYF. In nucleotides, the CDR3 is TGTGCCAGCAGTCTCTACGACAGGGTCCACGAGCAGTACTTC.